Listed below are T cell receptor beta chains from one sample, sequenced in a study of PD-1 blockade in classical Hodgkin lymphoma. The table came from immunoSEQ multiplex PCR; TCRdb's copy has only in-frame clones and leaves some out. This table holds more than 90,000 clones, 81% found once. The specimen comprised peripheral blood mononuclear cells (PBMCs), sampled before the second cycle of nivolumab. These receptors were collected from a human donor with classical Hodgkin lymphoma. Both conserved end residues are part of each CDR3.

CDR3 protein: CASSVATSGTNEQFF
V gene: TRBV9
J gene: TRBJ2-1

CDR3 protein: CASSFPGGANVLTF
V gene: TRBV28
J gene: TRBJ2-6

CDR3 protein: CASSPDRGYEKLFF
V gene: TRBV6-5
J gene: TRBJ1-4

CDR3 protein: CASSGLAGGDYNEQFF
V gene: TRBV9
J gene: TRBJ2-1

CDR3 protein: CASSRQRGAYEQYF
V gene: TRBV27
J gene: TRBJ2-7

CDR3 protein: CASRDSANYGYTF
V gene: TRBV6-1
J gene: TRBJ1-2

CDR3 protein: CASSPDRNYGYTF
V gene: TRBV18
J gene: TRBJ1-2

CDR3 protein: CASRPAGRVNTEAFF
V gene: TRBV7-9
J gene: TRBJ1-1

CDR3 protein: CASSLAGTGDAQYF
V gene: TRBV5-1
J gene: TRBJ2-5

CDR3 protein: CASSLEGDAYGYTF
V gene: TRBV5-8
J gene: TRBJ1-2

CDR3 protein: CASSLYGGEDLGYTF
V gene: TRBV28
J gene: TRBJ1-2

CDR3 protein: CASSEPGHGYTF
V gene: TRBV21-1
J gene: TRBJ1-2

CDR3 protein: CASSSWYEQFF
V gene: TRBV5-4
J gene: TRBJ2-1

CDR3 protein: CASSPRTEEYF
V gene: TRBV11-2
J gene: TRBJ2-7

CDR3 protein: CASTGGGGEQYF
V gene: TRBV11-2
J gene: TRBJ2-7

CDR3 protein: CASSDPGVGYNEQFF
V gene: TRBV2
J gene: TRBJ2-1

CDR3 protein: CAWSVPPGELFF
V gene: TRBV30
J gene: TRBJ2-2

CDR3 protein: CASSEAWGGSYEQYF
V gene: TRBV6-1
J gene: TRBJ2-7

CDR3 protein: CASSWSEAFF
V gene: TRBV6-1
J gene: TRBJ1-1

CDR3 protein: CASSWWGTEAFF
V gene: TRBV6-1
J gene: TRBJ1-1

CDR3 protein: CASSGGAGGYTF
V gene: TRBV6-1
J gene: TRBJ1-2

CDR3 protein: CASSRSTGDQPQHF
V gene: TRBV6-5
J gene: TRBJ1-5

CDR3 protein: CAISETPGGGYEQYF
V gene: TRBV10-3
J gene: TRBJ2-7

CDR3 protein: CASSSASGFGLSYEQYF
V gene: TRBV28
J gene: TRBJ2-7

CDR3 protein: CASSSQGVGADTQYF
V gene: TRBV5-1
J gene: TRBJ2-3

CDR3 protein: CATSREKFAGVGAQYF
V gene: TRBV15
J gene: TRBJ2-5

CDR3 protein: CASSLIGPSGRYEQFF
V gene: TRBV5-4
J gene: TRBJ2-1

CDR3 protein: CASRIQGATEAFF
V gene: TRBV7-2
J gene: TRBJ1-1

CDR3 protein: CASSDGHRTDTQYF
V gene: TRBV6-4
J gene: TRBJ2-3